This TCR beta chain was identified during a study of CD8+CD57+ T cells in acquired aplastic anemia. CDR3 and TCR beta VDJ profiling relied on a genomic DNA template. MiXCR, run by TCRdb on the reads, gives a single entry per CDR3 protein. The table records 150,000 to 200,000 distinct CDR3 sequences, about 50% of them present only once. The patients chosen for sequencing had shown expansion of CD8+CD57+ cells (detected by flow cytometry). CDR1 is MNHEY and CDR2 is SVGAGI in the germline V gene. Trimming cost V 8 bases and J 4 bases, with 11 bases left between them. CDR3 length equals 12 residues. This clonotype was counted ten times or more.

This sequence joins TRBV6-5 and TRBJ1-1; no reliable D call. Sample: sorted CD4+, CD8+, or CD8+CD57+ T cells (not recorded which) from PBMCs. The TCR comes from a human donor with aplastic anemia. The CDR3 nucleotides read TGTGCCAGCTTCAAGAGGAGCACTGAAGCTTTCTTT. Translated: CASFKRSTEAFF.